The sequence of this T cell receptor beta chain was determined in a study of T cell repertoires in cytomegalovirus infection (dated by TCRdb to the late 2010s). For the study in its entirety: Alongside well-studied HLA-B-restricted epitopes, the peptide stimulations were aimed at recently identified HLA-C-restricted CMV epitopes, whose presentation resists viral immunomodulation. Donor HLA type was relevant to the analysis, as public TCR beta signatures indicated carriage of CMV infection together with the matching HLA type.

Sample treatment or condition, as interpreted from the label and publication: in vitro stimulation with specific CMV peptide epitopes to enrich CMV-specific T cells. CDR1 and CDR2 (SGHRS, YFSETQ) derive from the germline V gene. Between the V and J ends, shortened by 4 bases and 1 base respectively, the junction contains 10 bases. Measured from the cysteine to the phenylalanine, the CDR3 is 14 residues long. Only CDR3 DNA is held: 42 bases, read in frame from base 1. Summary of the overall study and its limitations: The ex vivo response was dominated by HLA-C-restricted CMV-specific TCR beta clonotypes, which also provided the single most frequent clonotype in two of eight donors. Carriers of CMV infection plus the relevant HLA type were discriminated by the cumulative frequency of public TCR beta family members in the study cohort and in an independent roughly 340-donor cohort.

Sequencing took place on an Illumina HiSeq 1500. In-frame beta chains were kept once TCRdb had trimmed the public reads at Q25 with fastp and called clones with MiXCR. Identical CDR3 proteins give one entry, which carries the most common genes and DNA. This sample is represented by 800,000 to 950,000 distinct CDR3 sequences; approximately 29% of them were singletons. The ten biggest clones cover around an eighth of the sample. About this clonotype: Its antigen is unknown. Base quality data are lacking; no much larger clone is found one base away.

The source of this sequence is a human donor in good health (CMV status not recorded). Some clones in this sample may be carry-over from other donors' samples. Recombination joined TRBV5-1 with TRBJ2-3, with the D gene not confidently named. The specimen comprised cultured CD8+ T cells from PBMCs, sampled from culture after CMV antigen stimulation. The CDR3 here reads CASSPEKGTDTQYF. The nucleotide sequence reads as follows: TGCGCCAGCAGCCCAGAAAAAGGCACAGATACGCAGTATTTT.